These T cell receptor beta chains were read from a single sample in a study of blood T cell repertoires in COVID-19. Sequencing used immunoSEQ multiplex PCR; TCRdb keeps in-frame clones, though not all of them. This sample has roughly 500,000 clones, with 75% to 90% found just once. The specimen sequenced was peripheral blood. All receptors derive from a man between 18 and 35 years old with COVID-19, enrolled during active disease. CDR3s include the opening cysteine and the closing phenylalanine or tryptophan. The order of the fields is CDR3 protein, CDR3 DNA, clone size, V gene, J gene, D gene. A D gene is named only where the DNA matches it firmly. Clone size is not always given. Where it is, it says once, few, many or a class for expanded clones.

CDR3: CASSLGFDRATDTQYF
DNA: TGCGCCAGCAGCTTGGGGTTCGACAGGGCCACAGATACGCAGTATTTT
size: .
V: TRBV5-1
J: TRBJ2-3
D: TRBD1

CDR3: CASSSASGVNVRETQYF
DNA: TGTGCCAGCAGCTCAGCTAGCGGGGTGAACGTACGAGAGACCCAGTACTTC
size: .
V: TRBV5-4
J: TRBJ2-5
D: TRBD2

CDR3: CASSFSGHEQYF
DNA: TGTGCCAGCAGCTTCTCAGGGCACGAGCAGTACTTC
size: .
V: TRBV7-9
J: TRBJ2-7
D: .

CDR3: CASSQSLEGYTF
DNA: TGTGCCAGCAGCCAATCGTTAGAGGGCTACACCTTC
size: once
V: TRBV3-1/TRBV3-2
J: TRBJ1-2
D: .

CDR3: CASSPEGGRDTQYF
DNA: TGTGCCAGCAGCCCGGAGGGAGGGAGAGATACGCAGTATTTT
size: .
V: TRBV7-9
J: TRBJ2-3
D: TRBD2

CDR3: CASSPSGSLTYEQYF
DNA: TGTGCCAGCTCACCCTCCGGGTCTTTGACCTACGAGCAGTACTTC
size: .
V: TRBV18
J: TRBJ2-7
D: .

CDR3: CASSSQGTGYQPQHF
DNA: TGTGCCAGCAGTTCTCAAGGGACAGGCTATCAGCCCCAGCATTTT
size: few
V: TRBV6-5
J: TRBJ1-5
D: TRBD1

CDR3: CASSSGQPNSPLHF
DNA: TGTGCCAGCAGCTCGGGACAGCCAAATTCACCCCTCCACTTT
size: .
V: TRBV11-1
J: TRBJ1-6
D: TRBD1

CDR3: CASGVTSGKNTGELFF
DNA: TGCGCCAGCGGCGTGACTAGCGGGAAGAACACCGGGGAGCTGTTTTTT
size: .
V: TRBV10-1
J: TRBJ2-2
D: TRBD2

CDR3: CASSLSEVRTAEQFF
DNA: TGTGCCAGCAGTTTGTCGGAGGTCCGAACAGCTGAGCAGTTCTTC
size: .
V: TRBV6-5
J: TRBJ2-1
D: .

CDR3: CASSSPGGWNEQFF
DNA: TGTGCCAGCAGCTCACCGGGAGGGTGGAATGAGCAGTTCTTC
size: .
V: TRBV5-4
J: TRBJ2-1
D: TRBD2

CDR3: CASSGDGELFF
DNA: TGTGCCAGCAGTGGAGACGGGGAGCTGTTTTTT
size: .
V: TRBV7-9
J: TRBJ2-2
D: .

CDR3: CASTNDGLAGGPPSTDTQYF
DNA: TGTGCCAGCACCAACGACGGGCTAGCGGGGGGCCCCCCTAGCACAGATACGCAGTATTTT
size: .
V: TRBV7-8
J: TRBJ2-3
D: TRBD2

CDR3: CASSQTRYEQYF
DNA: TGTGCCAGCAGCCAAACTCGCTACGAGCAGTACTTC
size: .
V: TRBV12-3/TRBV12-4
J: TRBJ2-7
D: .

CDR3: CASTVRTGGREKLFF
DNA: TGCGCCAGCACCGTCCGGACAGGGGGTCGTGAAAAACTGTTTTTT
size: .
V: TRBV5-1
J: TRBJ1-4
D: TRBD1

CDR3: CASIEGQGTEAFF
DNA: TGTGCCAGCATCGAGGGACAGGGCACTGAAGCTTTCTTT
size: .
V: TRBV7-9
J: TRBJ1-1
D: TRBD1

CDR3: CASSLVFQGPNNEQFF
DNA: TGTGCCAGCAGCTTAGTTTTTCAGGGGCCAAACAATGAGCAGTTCTTC
size: .
V: TRBV7-9
J: TRBJ2-1
D: .

CDR3: CASSERTSGRRLSDNEQFF
DNA: TGTGCCAGCAGCGAACGCACTAGCGGGAGGCGCCTCTCTGACAATGAGCAGTTCTTC
size: .
V: TRBV11-3
J: TRBJ2-1
D: TRBD2

CDR3: CASSLGDGGPQHF
DNA: TGTGCCAGCAGCTTGGGGGACGGGGGGCCCCAGCATTTT
size: few
V: TRBV5-4
J: TRBJ1-5
D: .

CDR3: CASSYSGASPDEQFF
DNA: TGTGCCAGCAGTTACTCAGGGGCTAGTCCCGATGAGCAGTTCTTC
size: .
V: TRBV6-5
J: TRBJ2-1
D: .

CDR3: CASSLSGEGGWQYF
DNA: TGTGCCAGCTCACTCTCCGGGGAGGGCGGATGGCAGTACTTC
size: .
V: TRBV18
J: TRBJ2-7
D: TRBD2

CDR3: CASSLTSGSLNNEQFF
DNA: TGTGCCAGCAGCTTAACTAGCGGGAGTCTGAACAATGAGCAGTTCTTC
size: .
V: TRBV7-3
J: TRBJ2-1
D: TRBD2

CDR3: CSARTGYGYTF
DNA: TGCAGTGCTCGTACAGGGTATGGCTACACCTTC
size: .
V: TRBV20-1
J: TRBJ1-2
D: .

CDR3: CASSLEGGGNEQFF
DNA: TGCGCCAGCAGCTTGGAGGGAGGTGGGAATGAGCAGTTCTTC
size: few
V: TRBV5-1
J: TRBJ2-1
D: .

CDR3: CASSPTGDEQYF
DNA: TGTGCCAGCAGCCCCACAGGTGACGAGCAGTACTTC
size: .
V: TRBV12-3/TRBV12-4
J: TRBJ2-7
D: .

CDR3: CAISQTGDLGGYTF
DNA: TGTGCCATCAGTCAGACAGGGGATTTGGGAGGCTACACCTTC
size: .
V: TRBV10-3
J: TRBJ1-2
D: TRBD1

CDR3: CASSHGGEETQYF
DNA: TGCGCCAGCAGCCACGGGGGTGAGGAGACCCAGTACTTC
size: .
V: TRBV5-1
J: TRBJ2-5
D: .

CDR3: CASSLTGGANTGELFF
DNA: TGTGCCAGCAGCTTAACGGGAGGAGCAAACACCGGGGAGCTGTTTTTT
size: .
V: TRBV9
J: TRBJ2-2
D: TRBD2

CDR3: CASSFSLDYNEQFF
DNA: TGTGCCAGCAGCTTCAGCCTAGATTACAATGAGCAGTTCTTC
size: once
V: TRBV7-3
J: TRBJ2-1
D: .

CDR3: CASSNSLYQETQYF
DNA: TGCGCCAGCAGCAACAGCTTGTACCAAGAGACCCAGTACTTC
size: once
V: TRBV5-1
J: TRBJ2-5
D: .

CDR3: CASSLYLAGEGNIQYF
DNA: TGTGCCAGCAGCTTATACCTAGCGGGGGAGGGGAACATTCAGTACTTC
size: once
V: TRBV7-2
J: TRBJ2-4
D: TRBD2